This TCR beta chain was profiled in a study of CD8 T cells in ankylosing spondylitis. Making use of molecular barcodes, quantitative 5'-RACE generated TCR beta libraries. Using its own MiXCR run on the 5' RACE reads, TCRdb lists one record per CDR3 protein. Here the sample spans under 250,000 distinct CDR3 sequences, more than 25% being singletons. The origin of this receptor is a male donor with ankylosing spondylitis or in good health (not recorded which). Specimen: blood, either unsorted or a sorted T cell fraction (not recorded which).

The CDR3 DNA sequence: TGTGCCAGCAGCTTAACGGGACAGGGGACAGATACGCAGTATTTT. Protein product: CASSLTGQGTDTQYF. The chain is built from TRBV7-2 and TRBJ2-3; 10 bases map to TRBD1. The CDR3 spans 15 residues. Germline CDR1 SGHTA, CDR2 FQGNSA. V trimming: 2 bases; J trimming: 3 bases; junction bases outside the gene matches: 2.